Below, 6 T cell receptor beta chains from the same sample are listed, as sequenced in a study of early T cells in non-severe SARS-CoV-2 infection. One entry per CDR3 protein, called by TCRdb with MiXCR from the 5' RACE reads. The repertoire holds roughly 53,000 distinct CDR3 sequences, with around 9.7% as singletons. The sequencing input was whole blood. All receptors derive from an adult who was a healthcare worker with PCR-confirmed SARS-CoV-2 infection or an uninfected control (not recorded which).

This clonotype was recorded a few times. The CDR3 coding sequence is TGTGCCAGCAGTCCTGGACTAGCGGGGCCCGGGGAGCTGTTTTTT. This sequence encodes CASSPGLAGPGELFF. The V gene is TRBV12-3 or TRBV12-4, the J gene TRBJ2-2; 12 bases fit TRBD2. This CDR3 contains 15 residues. V was pared by 5 bases and J by 6 bases, with 4 bases of the junction left unmatched.

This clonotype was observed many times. CDR3 in amino acids: CASSLYQGQGSSYNSPLHF. CDR3 nucleotides: TGTGCCAGCAGTTTATACCAGGGACAGGGGAGCTCCTATAATTCACCCCTCCACTTT. The V gene is TRBV27, the J gene TRBJ1-6, with 10 bases identical to TRBD1. The germline gives CDR1 MNHEY, CDR2 SMNVEV (reference sequence). This CDR3 is 19 amino acids long. Losses at the gene ends were 1 base for V and 0 bases for J; bases not matched to a gene: 6.

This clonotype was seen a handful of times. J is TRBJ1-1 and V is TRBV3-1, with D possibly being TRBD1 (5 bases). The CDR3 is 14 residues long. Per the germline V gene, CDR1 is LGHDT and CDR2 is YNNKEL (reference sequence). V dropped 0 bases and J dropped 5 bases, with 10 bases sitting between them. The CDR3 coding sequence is TGTGCCAGCAGCCAAGAGCCCGGGGGTACTGAAGCTTTCTTT. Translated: CASSQEPGGTEAFF.

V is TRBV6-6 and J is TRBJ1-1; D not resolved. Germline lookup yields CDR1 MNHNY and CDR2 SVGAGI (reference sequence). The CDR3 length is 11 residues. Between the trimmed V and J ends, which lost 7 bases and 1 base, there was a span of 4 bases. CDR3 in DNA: TGTGCCAGCATGGGGAACACTGAAGCTTTCTTT. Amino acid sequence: CASMGNTEAFF.

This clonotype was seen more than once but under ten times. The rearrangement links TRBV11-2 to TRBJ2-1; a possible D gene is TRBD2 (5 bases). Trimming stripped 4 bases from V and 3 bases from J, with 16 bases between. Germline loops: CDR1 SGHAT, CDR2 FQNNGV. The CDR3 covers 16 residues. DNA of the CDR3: TGTGCCAGCAGCTACGCGAGGGCGCCCGTCTACAATGAGCAGTTCTTC. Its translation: CASSYARAPVYNEQFF. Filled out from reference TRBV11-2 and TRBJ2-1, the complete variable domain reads EAGVAQSPRYKIIEKRQSVAFWCNPISGHATLYWYQQILGQGPKLLIQFQNNGVVDDSQLPKDRFSAERLKGVDSTLKIQPAKLEDSAVYLCASSYARAPVYNEQFFGPGTRLTVL.

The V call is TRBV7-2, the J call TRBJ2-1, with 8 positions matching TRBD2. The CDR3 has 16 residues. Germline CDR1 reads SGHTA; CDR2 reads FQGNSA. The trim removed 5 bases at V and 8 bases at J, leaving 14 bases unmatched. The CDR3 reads CASSQKRGQTFDEQFF. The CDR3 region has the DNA TGTGCCAGCAGCCAAAAGCGGGGGCAAACGTTCGATGAGCAGTTCTTC.